Included here is one T cell receptor (beta chain) sequence, with context. CDR1 MNHEY and CDR2 SVGAGI come from the germline V gene. Deletions cut 7 bases from V and 9 bases from J, with 16 bases between. The CDR3 is 14 amino acids. This sample is part of a study of shared clonotypes between healthy human individuals. The protocol was immunoSEQ multiplex PCR, while the TCRdb copy is restricted to in-frame clones and leaves out a portion. Of 950,000 to 1,100,000 clones listed, around 74% are singletons. Material for sequencing was memory CD4+ T cells sorted from blood. Subset described: CD45RA-negative fraction. This receptor was taken from a man between 18 and 35 years old in good health. The gene calls are TRBV6-5 and TRBJ1-6; tentative D call: TRBD1 (6 bases). DNA of the CDR3: TGTGCCAGCACCGACACAGGGACTGGTTCACCCCTCCACTTT. Its translation is CASTDTGTGSPLHF.